This T cell receptor beta chain comes out of a study of blood T cell repertoires in COVID-19. Study-level information: There were acute and convalescent COVID-19 samples, and they came from the United States, Italy and Spain. The analysed material was cDNA or gDNA that came from T cells, B-cell-depleted T cells, or PBMCs.

The germline V gene has CDR1 SGHRS and CDR2 YFSETQ. This CDR3 comprises 16 residues. V lost 4 bases to trimming and J lost 1 base, with 17 bases between them. Study processing details: Reference gene primer amplification gave nucleated cell count estimates. The protocol was immunoSEQ multiplex PCR, while the TCRdb copy is restricted to in-frame clones and leaves out a portion. The V and J calls and clone size are taken from that table; D and trimming were inferred from the DNA. The table lists about 220,000 clones, approximately 83% of them singletons. The chain is built from TRBV5-1 and TRBJ2-5; tentatively, D is TRBD2 (6 bases). This sequence was found in a woman between 25 and 40 years old who had recovered from COVID-19. Sequenced input: peripheral blood. In DNA, the CDR3 is TGCGCCAGCAGCCCAATTTTTAGCGGAACCCAAGAGACCCAGTACTTC. Its translation is CASSPIFSGTQETQYF.